This is a list of T cell receptor beta chains from one sample in a study of shared clonotypes between healthy human individuals. Sequencing was performed with immunoSEQ multiplex PCR; in TCRdb, only in-frame clones are kept and a portion is missing. Of roughly 510,000 clones detected, 75% to 80% appear once; the ten largest clones hold 12%. The sample consisted of PBMCs. The receptors come from a woman between 40 and 50 years old in good health. Some clones in this sample may be carry-over from other donors' samples. Both conserved end residues are part of each CDR3. D genes are given only for firm matches. Only part of the rows carry a size: once, few, many, or a class if the clone is expanded.

TRBV19	NA	NA	TRBJ2-3	CASSIAQRGVTDTQYF	TGTGCCAGTAGTATAGCACAGAGAGGTGTGACAGATACGCAGTATTTT
TRBV10-3	TRBD2	few	TRBJ2-1	CAALSGAGFDNEQFF	TGTGCCGCCCTTAGCGGGGCGGGTTTCGACAATGAGCAGTTCTTC
TRBV7-9	TRBD1	NA	TRBJ2-7	CASSLAGTGNEQYF	TGTGCCAGCAGCTTAGCCGGGACAGGGAACGAGCAGTACTTC
TRBV6-5	NA	once	TRBJ2-3	CASSYGSTDTQYF	TGTGCCAGCAGTTACGGGAGCACAGATACGCAGTATTTT
TRBV14	TRBD2	NA	TRBJ2-3	CASSQGLAGYGTDTQYF	TGTGCCAGCAGCCAAGGACTAGCGGGGTATGGCACAGATACGCAGTATTTT
TRBV10-1	NA	NA	TRBJ1-1	CASSERGMGTEAFF	TGCGCCAGCAGTGAGAGAGGGATGGGCACTGAAGCTTTCTTT
TRBV2	NA	NA	TRBJ1-1	CASHGQPNTEAFF	TGTGCCAGCCACGGACAACCGAACACTGAAGCTTTCTTT
TRBV2	TRBD1	NA	TRBJ1-2	CASRPGTANYGYTF	TGTGCCAGCAGGCCAGGGACAGCAAACTATGGCTACACCTTC
TRBV27	TRBD2	NA	TRBJ2-1	CASSLLGTNNEQFF	TGTGCCAGCAGTTTACTTGGGACTAACAATGAGCAGTTCTTC
TRBV6-1	TRBD1	once	TRBJ2-7	CASSMTGPSYEQYF	TGTGCCAGCAGTATGACAGGGCCCTCCTACGAGCAGTACTTC
TRBV7-7	TRBD1	NA	TRBJ2-5	CASSRGQQETQYF	TGTGCCAGCAGCCGGGGACAGCAAGAGACCCAGTACTTC
TRBV9	NA	many	TRBJ2-5	CASSVSSGDETQYF	TGTGCCAGCAGCGTTTCGTCAGGGGACGAGACCCAGTACTTC
TRBV6-6	TRBD2	once	TRBJ2-1	CASSYQGTSFEQFF	TGTGCCAGCAGTTACCAGGGGACTAGCTTTGAGCAGTTCTTC
TRBV5-4	TRBD2	few	TRBJ2-1	CASSRGGLNHGNEQFF	TGTGCCAGCAGCCGGGGGGGACTGAATCATGGGAATGAGCAGTTCTTC
TRBV10-3	TRBD1	NA	TRBJ2-7	CAITQSPGQGYEQYF	TGTGCCATCACCCAGTCTCCGGGACAGGGATACGAGCAGTACTTC
TRBV18	NA	NA	TRBJ1-4	CASSPQMDRREKLFF	TGTGCCAGCTCACCTCAAATGGACAGACGCGAAAAACTGTTTTTT
TRBV28	NA	few	TRBJ2-7	CASSGVSYEQYF	TGTGCCAGCAGCGGCGTCTCCTACGAGCAGTACTTC
TRBV27	NA	NA	TRBJ1-1	CASSLYPRQSEAFF	TGTGCCAGCAGTTTATACCCGCGACAGTCTGAAGCTTTCTTT
TRBV5-6	NA	NA	TRBJ1-3	CASSRRTDPSGNTIYF	TGTGCCAGCAGCAGAAGAACAGACCCCTCTGGAAACACCATATATTTT
TRBV27	NA	NA	TRBJ2-1	CASSAWSSYNEQFF	TGTGCCAGCTCGGCATGGAGCTCCTACAATGAGCAGTTCTTC
TRBV18	NA	NA	TRBJ2-7	CASSPPSSSTYEQYF	TGTGCCAGCTCACCACCCTCCAGCTCTACCTACGAGCAGTACTTC
TRBV18	TRBD1	NA	TRBJ2-3	CASSPTGGTDTQYF	TGTGCCAGCTCTCCGACAGGGGGCACAGATACGCAGTATTTT
TRBV7-3	NA	NA	TRBJ2-3	CASSPGGPPDTQYF	TGTGCCAGCAGCCCGGGGGGCCCGCCCGATACGCAGTATTTT
TRBV7-7	TRBD1	NA	TRBJ2-5	CASSLGTGGKQETQYF	TGTGCTAGCAGCTTGGGGACAGGGGGAAAGCAAGAGACCCAGTACTTC
TRBV7-2	TRBD1	NA	TRBJ2-5	CASSLAPGTGQETQYF	TGTGCCAGCAGCTTAGCCCCCGGGACAGGCCAAGAGACCCAGTACTTC
TRBV4-2	NA	NA	TRBJ2-7	CASSLDGVRHEQYF	TGTGCCAGCAGCCTGGACGGCGTTCGTCACGAGCAGTACTTC
TRBV5-8	NA	NA	TRBJ2-7	CASSLTGTYEQYF	TGTGCCAGCAGCTTGACAGGTACCTACGAGCAGTACTTC